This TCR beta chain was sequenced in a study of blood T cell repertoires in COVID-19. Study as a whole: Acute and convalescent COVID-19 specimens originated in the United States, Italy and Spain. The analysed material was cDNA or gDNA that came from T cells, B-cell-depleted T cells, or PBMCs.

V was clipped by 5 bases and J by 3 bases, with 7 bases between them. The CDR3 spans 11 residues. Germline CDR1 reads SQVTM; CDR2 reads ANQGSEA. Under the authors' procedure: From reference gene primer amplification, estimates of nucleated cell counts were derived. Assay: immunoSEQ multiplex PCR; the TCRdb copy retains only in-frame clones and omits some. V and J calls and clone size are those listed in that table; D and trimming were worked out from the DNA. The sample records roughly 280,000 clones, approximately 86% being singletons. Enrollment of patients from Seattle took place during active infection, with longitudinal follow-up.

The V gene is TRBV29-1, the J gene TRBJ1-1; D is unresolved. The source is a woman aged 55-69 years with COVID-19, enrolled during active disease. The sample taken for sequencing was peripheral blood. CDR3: CSVLPHTEAFF. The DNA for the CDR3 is TGCAGCGTTCTCCCCCACACTGAAGCTTTCTTT.